The entry that follows covers one T cell receptor (beta chain) sequence. The sample is drawn from a study of Ad26.COV2.S vaccination and SARS-CoV-2 variants. Overall study: By the intramuscular route, Ad26.COV2.S was given once, or twice 56 days apart.

The table came from immunoSEQ multiplex PCR; TCRdb's copy has only in-frame clones and leaves some out. The profile shows approximately 410,000 clones, roughly 90% of them singletons. V lost 1 base and J lost 2; bases outside the gene matches: 1. CDR1 is MNHNY and CDR2 is SVGAGI in the germline V gene (reference sequence). The CDR3 covers 15 residues. Regarding treatment: 15 to 20 received Ad26.COV2.S at low or high dose, single or two shots; several received placebo; per-sample allocation not given. It was on day 63 after the first vaccine or placebo injection that samples were taken. The sample came from a Boston adult aged 18-55 years. Wuhan-strain SARS-CoV-2 spike was expressed by the Ad26 vector that made up the vaccine.

The gene calls are TRBV6-6 and TRBJ2-3, with 9 bases matching TRBD1. The origin of this receptor is a person between 18 and 65 years old who received the Ad26.COV2.S COVID-19 vaccine or a placebo. The sequenced sample was peripheral blood, obtained in a trial of Ad26.COV2.S vaccine versus placebo. CDR3 sequence reads: CASSYWDRDTDTQYF. DNA of the CDR3: TGTGCCAGCAGTTACTGGGACAGGGACACAGATACGCAGTATTTT.